Following are 16 T cell receptor beta chains from one sample sequenced in a study of CD8+ T cells in alopecia areata. Sorting used CD4, CD8alpha, NKG2D, NKG2ACE and other markers on pooled cutaneous lymph node cells. Extraction and reverse transcription of RNA yielded cDNA as the sequencing template. Profiled with immunoSEQ multiplex PCR; TCRdb holds only in-frame clones, not every one. This sample comprises more than 250,000 clones, none seen once only. Sequencing used CD4+ T cells sorted from a lymph node. Every receptor here comes from a C3H/HeJ mouse with alopecia areata. As its MHC haplotype, the strain has H2-k.

Worth noting for this clone: Gene names and germline refer to mouse. Sequencing ends 4 residues short of the CDR3 end; the germline J gene provides the rest. The chain joins TRBV19 to TRBJ2-3, with 7 bases lining up with TRBD2. Unmatched junction bases numbered 6, after V lost 5 bases and J lost 0 bases. This CDR3 comprises 15 residues. In germline, CDR1 is FNHDT, CDR2 SITEND (reference sequence). CDR3 DNA (partial): TGTGCCAGCAGCCTCGACTGGGCTAGTGCAGAA. Translated: CASSLDWASAE. The CDR3 in full is CASSLDWASAETLYF.

This clone was counted only a few times. Mouse names are used for the genes. With the read ending 4 residues before the CDR3 end, the germline J gene is used to fill in that end. This specimen includes other DNA sequences encoding the same CDR3. The gene calls are TRBV31 and TRBJ2-5, with 11 nucleotides matching TRBD2. CDR1 and CDR2 (germline): GKSSPN, SITVG. The CDR3 runs to 14 residues. Incomplete CDR3 DNA: TGTGCCTGGAGCTCGGGACTGGGGGAAGAC. Its translation: CAWSSGLGED. Given in full, the CDR3 is CAWSSGLGEDTQYF.

As for this clone: No DNA is shown, since the ends of the CDR3 on it are uncertain; the CDR3 is the one TCRdb lists. Genes here carry mouse names. This rearrangement joins TRBV23 to TRBJ2-1; TRBD2 reflects the table's D call only, with no check against the DNA. Germline CDR1 is KGHTA and CDR2 is FQNQQP. The CDR3 adds up to 16 amino acids, both ends counted. The CDR3 sequence: CAPAPGLGGGYAEQFF.

Turning to this clone: Mouse names are used for the genes. The read terminates 4 residues ahead of where the CDR3 ends, so the germline J gene completes it. The sample holds other DNA sequences that translate to the same CDR3. The chain combines TRBV14 with TRBJ2-1; TRBD1 matches 11 bases. Germline CDR1 SGHDT, CDR2 FRDEAV. The CDR3 covers 15 residues. CDR3 protein: CASSPGQGAWAEQFF. CDR3 DNA (partial): TGTGCCAGCAGTCCCGGACAGGGGGCTTGGGCT.

This clone turned up a few times. The gene names given are mouse names. The CDR3 extends 4 residues past the end of the read, so its final part is completed from the germline J gene. This chain joins TRBV19 and TRBJ1-2, with 9 bases aligning to TRBD1. This CDR3 region has 14 residues. Trimming at V came to 5 bases and at J to 3 bases, leaving 5 bases not matched to a gene. Germline CDR1 and CDR2: FNHDT and SITEND (reference sequence). Partial CDR3 DNA: TGTGCCAGCAGGACGGGACAGGGCGACTCC. Translation: CASRTGQGDS. The entire CDR3 protein reads CASRTGQGDSDYTF.

As to this clone: Germline and genes here are mouse. The read gets to within 4 residues of the CDR3 end, and the germline J gene fills in the rest. The rearrangement joins TRBV1 to TRBJ2-2, with 7 bases that match TRBD2. The CDR3 loop spans 16 amino acids. Trimming removed 0 bases from V and 0 bases from J; junction bases left unmatched: 1. CDR1 is NSQYPW and CDR2 is LRSPGD in the germline V gene (reference sequence). Incomplete CDR3 DNA: TGCACCTGCAGTGCAGAACTGGGGACAAACACCGGG. It is translated as CTCSAELGTNTG. The complete CDR3 reads CTCSAELGTNTGQLYF.

This clone came up a few times. Mouse gene names apply. The CDR3 end falls 4 residues outside the read, so it is completed with the germline J gene. The gene calls are TRBV29 and TRBJ2-7; a possible D gene is TRBD1 (6 bases). The ends were cut back, 5 bases at V and 0 bases at J, with 11 bases in the middle. The germline V gene encodes CDR1 MSHET and CDR2 SYDVDS. The CDR3 covers 14 residues. The CDR3 sequence is CASSNRDNSYEQYF. The sequenced CDR3 bases are TGTGCTAGCAGTAACCGGGACAACTCCTAT.

Remarks on this clone: Gene names follow the mouse nomenclature. The observed sequence ends 3 residues before the CDR3 terminus, with the missing tail filled in from the germline J gene. The chain is built from TRBV13-3 and TRBJ1-6; possible D gene TRBD1, 6 bases. TRBJ1-6 is flagged as an ORF with uncertain function. The germline V gene has CDR1 NNHDY and CDR2 SYVADS. V gave up 2 bases and J gave up 11 bases, with 14 bases separating them. The CDR3 totals 14 residues. CDR3: CASSERGSVPPLYF. CDR3 DNA, as far as it was read: TGTGCCAGCAGTGAAAGGGGGAGTGTCCCGCCC.

A few counts support this clone. Germline and genes here are mouse. The DNA ends 4 residues before the CDR3 does, and the rest of the CDR3 is filled in from the germline J gene. The same CDR3 is also encoded by other DNA sequences in this sample. V gene TRBV1 combines with J gene TRBJ2-4; the D gene is possibly TRBD2 (5 bases). Germline assignment: CDR1 NSQYPW and CDR2 LRSPGD (reference sequence). V lost 3 bases to trimming and J lost 1 base, with 5 bases between them. There are 13 residues in the CDR3. Incomplete CDR3 DNA: TGCACCTGCAGTGCTGGGGGTCAAAAC. This encodes CTCSAGGQN. The entire CDR3 is CTCSAGGQNTLYF.

This clone was detected many times. Mouse gene names apply. The CDR3 goes on 4 residues after the read ends, and that part is filled in from the germline J gene. This specimen includes other DNA sequences encoding the same CDR3. J is TRBJ2-1 and V is TRBV13-3; 9 nucleotides align to TRBD1. The CDR3 runs 13 residues. The germline CDR1 and CDR2 sequences are NNHDY and SYVADS. Unmatched junction bases numbered 2, after V lost 5 bases and J lost 5 bases. CDR3 DNA, as far as it was read: TGTGCCAGCAGCCGGGACAGGGATGCT. It translates to CASSRDRDA. The complete CDR3 protein is CASSRDRDAEQFF.

This clone has more than one count but fewer than ten. Germline and genes: mouse. Read coverage stops 4 residues before the CDR3 terminus; the germline J gene supplies the remainder. In the same sample, other DNA sequences code for this CDR3. The genes are TRBV31 and TRBJ2-1, with 8 bases identical to TRBD2. This CDR3 comprises 14 residues. Germline lookup yields CDR1 GKSSPN and CDR2 SITVG. After removal of 3 bases from V and 1 base from J, the junction contained 2 bases not matched to a gene. The CDR3 sequence is CAWSPGGNYAEQFF. The sequenced part of the CDR3 DNA is TGTGCCTGGAGCCCTGGGGGGAACTATGCT. The complete variable domain, with remaining parts taken from reference TRBV31 and TRBJ2-1, reads AQTIHQWPVAEIKAVGSPLSLGCTIKGKSSPNLYWYWQATGGTLQQLFYSITVGQVESVVQLNLSASRPKDDQFILSTEKLLLSHSGFYLCAWSPGGNYAEQFFGPGTRLTVL.

Concerning this clone: Gene names are mouse gene names. The read halts 3 residues ahead of the CDR3 end, with the missing end drawn from the germline J gene. Additional DNA sequences in this sample encode the identical CDR3. The rearrangement uses TRBV13-3 and TRBJ1-6; D remains ambiguous. TRBJ1-6 is treated as an ORF (open reading frame) with a function not yet certain. This CDR3 has 15 amino acids. Germline loops: CDR1 NNHDY, CDR2 SYVADS. V shed 1 base and J shed 0 bases, with 5 bases lying between them. Partial CDR3 DNA: TGTGCCAGCAGTGATCAAAATTCCTATAATTCGCCC. It specifies CASSDQNSYNSP. The full CDR3 reads CASSDQNSYNSPLYF.

This clone was picked up a small number of times. Gene names and germline refer to mouse. The read stops 4 residues short of the end of the CDR3; the missing end is completed from the germline J gene. Other DNA sequences from this sample encode an identical CDR3 as well. V and J are TRBV1 and TRBJ2-1, with 11 nucleotides matching TRBD2. The germline CDR1 and CDR2 sequences are NSQYPW and LRSPGD (reference sequence). J gave up 0 bases and V 0 bases, and 1 base lay outside the gene matches. The CDR3 contains 17 residues. CDR3 loop: CTCSADGTGGNYAEQFF. CDR3 DNA (partial): TGCACCTGCAGTGCAGATGGGACTGGGGGTAACTATGCT.

As concerns this clone: The gene names here belong to mouse. The DNA ends 4 residues before the CDR3 does, and the rest of the CDR3 is filled in from the germline J gene. This chain links TRBV13-2 with TRBJ2-5, with D perhaps matching TRBD1 (6 bases). The germline V gene encodes CDR1 NNHNN and CDR2 SYGAGS (reference sequence). The CDR3 loop spans 14 amino acids. V was cut by 5 bases and J by 3 bases, with 13 bases left in between. The CDR3 here is CASGPPGQQDTQYF. The part of the CDR3 DNA that was read is TGTGCCAGCGGGCCCCCGGGACAACAAGAC.

This clone was counted only a few times. The genes and germline here are from mouse. The read comes to an end 4 residues before the CDR3 does, leaving the germline J gene to fill in the end. This sequence joins TRBV19 and TRBJ2-5, with D possibly being TRBD2 (5 bases). The germline V gene has CDR1 FNHDT and CDR2 SITEND (reference sequence). Trimming pared 6 bases from V and 0 bases from J, leaving 14 bases between. CDR3 size: 15 residues. The covered CDR3 bases are TGTGCCAGCACCTCTCGACTGTTTAACCAAGAC. Protein product: CASTSRLFNQD. The entire CDR3 is CASTSRLFNQDTQYF.

Comment on this clone: A read error may explain this, as a much larger clone is one base away. These gene names are mouse names. The sequenced fragment ends 4 residues before the CDR3 boundary, so the rest is inferred from the germline J gene. This sample includes further DNA sequences coding for the same CDR3. The rearrangement links TRBV19 to TRBJ2-1, with 12 positions matching TRBD2. Germline V gene lookup returns CDR1 FNHDT and CDR2 SITEND (reference sequence). Trimming at V came to 5 bases and at J to 3 bases, leaving 3 bases not matched to a gene. The CDR3 is 15 residues long. The CDR3: CASSQDWGGYAEQFF. CDR3 DNA, as far as it was read: TGTGCCAGCAGCCAGGACTGGGGGGGCTATGCT.